Detailed here is one T cell receptor beta chain. This sample was included in a study of blood T cell repertoires in COVID-19. Study as a whole: The cDNA or gDNA used as material had been derived from T cells, B-cell-depleted T cells, or PBMCs.

Participants were aged about 18 to 89 years from about two dozen US areas. Clinical history as reported by participants underpinned cohort assignment. Some clones are missing from TCRdb's copy, which holds only in-frame ones; the method was immunoSEQ multiplex PCR. The sample shows 200,000 or so clones, nearly 90% of them seen only once. Sequencing was done on a sample of PBMCs or T cells enriched from blood (not recorded which). The sequence derives from a woman in her forties with acute COVID-19.

In DNA form, the CDR3 reads TGTGCCAGCAGCTCCGGACAGCCCTATAGCAATCAGCCCCAGCATTTT. This gives the protein CASSSGQPYSNQPQHF. The J gene is TRBJ1-5, the V gene TRBV7-8; possibly TRBD1 for D (6 bases). Between the trimmed V and J ends, which lost 4 bases and 0 bases, there was a span of 13 bases. This CDR3 has 16 amino acids. Germline CDR1 and CDR2: SGHVS and FQNEAQ.